This passage covers 4 T cell receptor beta chains from one sample sequenced in a study of metastatic and nonmetastatic thyroid tumors. No patient had received any treatment before thyroid surgery. With MiXCR, TCRdb called clones anew from the PCR reads. This table has over 10,000 clones, around 10% appearing once. Input material: blood. Receptor source: a female donor with papillary thyroid cancer or a benign thyroid nodule (not recorded which). Some clones in this sample may be carry-over from other donors' samples.

This clone is medium-sized within its sample. This chain connects TRBV27 to TRBJ1-2; 7 bases fit TRBD1. This CDR3 region has 13 residues. V lost 6 bases and J lost 7; bases outside the gene matches: 8. Per germline, CDR1 MNHEY and CDR2 SMNVEV (reference sequence). CDR3 bases: TGTGCCAGCAGATCGACAGGGTTCAGTGGCTACACCTTC. Translated, it gives CASRSTGFSGYTF.

The chain recombines TRBV28 with TRBJ1-1, with TRBD1 identical over 8 bases. Trimming at V came to 5 bases and at J to 0 bases, leaving 5 bases not matched to a gene. Germline lookup yields CDR1 MDHEN and CDR2 SYDVKM. CDR3 size: 15 residues. CDR3 amino acids: CASSLTGALNTEAFF. The CDR3 DNA sequence: TGTGCCAGCAGTCTGACAGGGGCACTGAACACTGAAGCTTTCTTT.

Worth noting for this clone: Mismatch with germline at one junction end may stem from a read error. The chain joins TRBV6-5 to TRBJ2-7, with D perhaps assigned TRBD1 or TRBD2 (5 bases each). Per germline, CDR1 MNHEY and CDR2 SVGAGI. This CDR3 region has 16 residues. The CDR3: CASSYTRDRKTYVQYF. The CDR3 DNA sequence: TGTGCCAGCAGTTACACCCGGGACCGAAAAACGTACGTGCAGTACTTC.

At least ten counts were recorded for this clone. The chain carries TRBV11-2 and TRBJ2-7; TRBD2 might be the D (6 bases). This CDR3 is built from 15 residues. Germline V gene sequence: CDR1 SGHAT, CDR2 FQNNGV. V shed 1 base and J shed 2 bases, with 12 bases lying between them. This chain's CDR3 is CASSLVGSKAYEQYF. CDR3 DNA: TGTGCCAGCAGCTTAGTCGGGAGTAAGGCCTACGAGCAGTACTTC.